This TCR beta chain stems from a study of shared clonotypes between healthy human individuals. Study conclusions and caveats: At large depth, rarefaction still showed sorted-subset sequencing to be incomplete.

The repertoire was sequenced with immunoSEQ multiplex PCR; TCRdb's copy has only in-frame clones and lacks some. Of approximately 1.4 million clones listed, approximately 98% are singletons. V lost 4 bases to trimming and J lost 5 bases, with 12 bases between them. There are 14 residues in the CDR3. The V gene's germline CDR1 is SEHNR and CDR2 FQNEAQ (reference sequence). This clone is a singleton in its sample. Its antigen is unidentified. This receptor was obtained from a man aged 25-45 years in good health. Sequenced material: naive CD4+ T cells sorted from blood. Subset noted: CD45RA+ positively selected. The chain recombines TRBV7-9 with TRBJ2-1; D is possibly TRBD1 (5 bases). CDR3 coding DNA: TGTGCCAGCAGCTCCATCAGACAGAACAATGAGCAGTTCTTC. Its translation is CASSSIRQNNEQFF.